This TCR beta chain stems from a study of blood T cell repertoires in COVID-19. Study-wide background: The United States, Italy and Spain provided the acute and convalescent COVID-19 samples.

Original data processing: Scientists estimated how many nucleated cells there were by amplifying reference gene primers. Profiled with immunoSEQ multiplex PCR; TCRdb holds only in-frame clones, not every one. The DNA was the basis for D and trimming; V, J and clone size are from that table. This table holds roughly 340,000 clones, 88% found once. Seattle's cohort entered during active infection and was followed longitudinally. CDR1 and CDR2 (germline): LGHNA, YSLEER. The J segment lost 2 bases and the V segment lost 0 bases, leaving 9 bases of the junction unmatched. The CDR3 consists of 17 residues. This clonotype was sampled from a woman between 65 and 79 years old with COVID-19, enrolled during active disease. The rearrangement joins TRBV4-3 to TRBJ1-2; 7 positions agree with TRBD1. Source material: peripheral blood. The CDR3 bases are TGCGCCAGCAGCCAAGACCTTGACAGGGAGAGGAACTATGGCTACACCTTC. It encodes CASSQDLDRERNYGYTF.